This TCR beta chain was obtained from a study of identical twins. Study-wide results and limits: There was an excess of low generation probability in the out-of-frame alpha sequences that twins shared.

This clonotype was recorded many times. No antigen is known for it. TCRdb ran MiXCR on the 5' RACE reads and lists one entry per CDR3 protein. Among approximately 230,000 distinct CDR3 sequences listed, over 13% were seen once. V was trimmed by 3 bases and J by 1 base, leaving 8 bases between them. CDR1 and CDR2 from the germline V gene are SGHKS and YYEKEE (reference sequence). The CDR3 runs to 14 residues. This sequence originates from a woman aged 18-35 years in good health. Source material: memory (CD45RO+) T cells sorted from blood. The V gene is TRBV5-5, the J gene TRBJ1-5; D is possibly TRBD1 (5 bases). The CDR3 loop is CASSSTASNQPQHF. CDR3 nucleotide sequence: TGTGCCAGCAGCTCGACAGCCAGCAATCAGCCCCAGCATTTT.